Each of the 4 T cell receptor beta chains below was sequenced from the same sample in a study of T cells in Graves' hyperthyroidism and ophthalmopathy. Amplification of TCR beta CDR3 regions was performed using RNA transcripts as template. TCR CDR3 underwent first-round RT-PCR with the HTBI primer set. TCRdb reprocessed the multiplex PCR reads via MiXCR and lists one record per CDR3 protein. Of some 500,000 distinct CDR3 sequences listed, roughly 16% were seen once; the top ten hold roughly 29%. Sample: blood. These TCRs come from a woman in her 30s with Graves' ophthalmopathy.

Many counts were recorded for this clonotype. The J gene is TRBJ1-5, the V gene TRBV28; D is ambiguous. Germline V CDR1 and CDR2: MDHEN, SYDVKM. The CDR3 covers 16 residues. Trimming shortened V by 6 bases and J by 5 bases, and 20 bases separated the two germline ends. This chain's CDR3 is CASSPSPSQLDQPQHF. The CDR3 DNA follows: TGTGCCAGCAGCCCCTCGCCCTCACAGCTAGATCAGCCCCAGCATTTT.

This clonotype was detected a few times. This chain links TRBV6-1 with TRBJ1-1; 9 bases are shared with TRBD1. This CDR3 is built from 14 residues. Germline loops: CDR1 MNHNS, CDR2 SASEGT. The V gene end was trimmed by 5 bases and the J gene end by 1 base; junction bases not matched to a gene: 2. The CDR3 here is CASSSQGANTEAFF. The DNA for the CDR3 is TGTGCCAGCAGTTCACAGGGGGCGAACACTGAAGCTTTCTTT.

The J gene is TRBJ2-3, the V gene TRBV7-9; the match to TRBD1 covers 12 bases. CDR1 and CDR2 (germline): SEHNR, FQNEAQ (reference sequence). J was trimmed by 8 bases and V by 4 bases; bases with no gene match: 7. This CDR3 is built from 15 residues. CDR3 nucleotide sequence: TGTGCCAGCAGCTCGACCGGGACAGGGGGCTTTACGCAGTATTTT. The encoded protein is CASSSTGTGGFTQYF.

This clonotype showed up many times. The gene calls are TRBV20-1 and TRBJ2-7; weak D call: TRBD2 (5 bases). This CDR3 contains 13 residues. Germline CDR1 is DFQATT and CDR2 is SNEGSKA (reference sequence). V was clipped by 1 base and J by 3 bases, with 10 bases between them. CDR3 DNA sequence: TGCAGTGCTAGAGGGAGGAGAGACTACGAGCAGTACTTC. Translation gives CSARGRRDYEQYF.